The 22 T cell receptor beta chains reported below all come from one sample, sequenced in a study of vaccination and CD4 T cells after COVID-19. Antigen specificity for these receptors is unknown. Treatment described: approximately nine-day PBMC culture with coronavirus spike peptide pools or control peptides (ViraFEST assay). The Oncomine TCR Beta short-read assay was what sequenced the DNA obtained from cultured CD4+ T cells. TCRdb re-derived calls from the PCR reads in MiXCR, one entry per CDR3 protein. The sample yields some 2,000 distinct CDR3 sequences, around 50% seen once. The material was CD4+ T cells from blood, cultured in vitro, obtained after SARS-CoV-2 vaccination. Every receptor here comes from a human donor who had recovered from COVID-19.

This chain connects TRBV11-3 to TRBJ1-2; a weak D match, TRBD1 (5 bases). This CDR3 has 17 amino acids. Germline loops: CDR1 SGHNT, CDR2 YENEEA. Deletions cut 0 bases from V and 3 bases from J, with 17 bases between. The CDR3: CASSLDQVKARDYGYTF. CDR3 in DNA: TGTGCCAGCAGCTTAGATCAGGTCAAAGCCAGGGACTATGGCTACACCTTC.

The V call is TRBV27, the J call TRBJ1-1, with D possibly TRBD1 on 6 matching bases. The V end lost 1 base, the J end lost 5 bases, and 20 bases lay between the germline ends. The CDR3 is 17 residues long. Germline V gives CDR1 MNHEY, CDR2 SMNVEV (reference sequence). This CDR3 reads CASSLYTPRQGQTEAFF. The DNA of the CDR3 is TGTGCCAGCAGTTTATATACCCCTCGGCAGGGGCAGACTGAAGCTTTCTTT.

This chain links TRBV28 with TRBJ2-3, with unresolved D. Between the trimmed V and J ends, which lost 4 bases and 2 bases, there was a span of 7 bases. Germline CDR1 MDHEN, CDR2 SYDVKM. This CDR3 is built from 13 residues. CDR3 sequence: CASSWTFTDTQYF. CDR3 bases: TGTGCCAGCAGTTGGACCTTCACAGATACGCAGTATTTT.

The CDR3 loop is CASSLTGTTDEQYF. The CDR3 DNA is TGTGCCAGCAGCCTTACCGGGACAACCGACGAGCAGTACTTC. The chain carries TRBV6-1 and TRBJ2-7; perhaps TRBD1 as D (6 bases). The ends were cut back, 6 bases at V and 5 bases at J, with 17 bases in the middle. The CDR3 has 14 residues. Germline CDR1 is MNHNS and CDR2 is SASEGT.

This chain uses TRBV20-1 with TRBJ2-4; D gene ambiguous. V gave up 1 base and J gave up 6 bases, with 13 bases separating them. This CDR3 comprises 14 residues. CDR1 and CDR2 from the germline V gene are DFQATT and SNEGSKA (reference sequence). CDR3 sequence reads: CSARVSRMGNIQYF. CDR3 DNA sequence: TGCAGTGCTAGAGTTTCGAGGATGGGAAACATTCAGTACTTC.

This chain joins TRBV6-1 and TRBJ2-4, with D maybe TRBD2 (5 bases). This CDR3 comprises 16 residues. V shed 4 bases and J shed 1 base, with 14 bases lying between them. The V gene's germline CDR1 is MNHNS and CDR2 SASEGT. The DNA for the CDR3 is TGTGCCAGCAGTGGGGAGACACAAGGTGCCAAAAACATTCAGTACTTC. As protein: CASSGETQGAKNIQYF.

The chain recombines TRBV7-2 with TRBJ2-2; TRBD1 or TRBD2 may be the D gene (5 bases each). The CDR3 has 17 residues. Trimming removed 2 bases from V and 3 bases from J, with 16 bases in between. Germline CDR1 SGHTA, CDR2 FQGNSA. Here the CDR3 reads CASSLSGRGPYTGELFF. CDR3 bases: TGTGCCAGCAGCTTATCGGGTAGGGGACCCTACACCGGGGAGCTGTTTTTT.

The CDR3 DNA follows: TGTGCCACCAGCAGAGATCAGGGCACGGGCTTATACAATGAGCAGTTCTTC. It codes for CATSRDQGTGLYNEQFF. This rearrangement joins TRBV15 to TRBJ2-1, with a tentative D call TRBD1 (5 bases). The germline V and J ends were trimmed by 0 bases and 4 bases, with 16 bases remaining between them. Germline V gene lookup returns CDR1 LNHNV and CDR2 YYDKDF (reference sequence). The CDR3 has 17 amino acids.

The gene calls are TRBV7-2 and TRBJ1-1, with D perhaps matching TRBD1 (5 bases). There are 14 residues in the CDR3. Deletions cut 0 bases from V and 3 bases from J, with 8 bases between. Germline V gene data show CDR1 as SGHTA and CDR2 as FQGNSA. CDR3 amino acids: CASSLAGVDTEAFF. CDR3 DNA sequence: TGTGCCAGCAGCTTAGCGGGGGTGGACACTGAAGCTTTCTTT. Drawing the rest from reference TRBV7-2 and TRBJ1-1, the complete variable domain is GAGVSQSPSNKVTEKGKDVELRCDPISGHTALYWYRQSLGQGLEFLIYFQGNSAPDKSGLPSDRFSAERTGGSVSTLTIQRTQQEDSAVYLCASSLAGVDTEAFFGQGTRLTVV.

The chain joins TRBV7-9 to TRBJ1-6, with a tentative D call TRBD1 (5 bases). The V and J ends lost 4 bases and 0 bases respectively, with 10 bases between them. The germline V gene has CDR1 SEHNR and CDR2 FQNEAQ (reference sequence). The CDR3 has 16 amino acids. The DNA of the CDR3 is TGTGCCAGCAGCTCGGGGAGGGGCTCCTATAATTCACCCCTCCACTTT. Its protein is CASSSGRGSYNSPLHF. Drawing the rest from reference TRBV7-9 and TRBJ1-6, the complete variable domain is DTGVSQNPRHKITKRGQNVTFRCDPISEHNRLYWYRQTLGQGPEFLTYFQNEAQLEKSRLLSDRFSAERPKGSFSTLEIQRTEQGDSAMYLCASSSGRGSYNSPLHFGNGTRLTVT.

This chain uses TRBV4-1 with TRBJ1-4; no definite D call. V was clipped by 5 bases and J by 8 bases, with 6 bases between them. The CDR3 length is 11 residues. In germline, CDR1 is MGHRA, CDR2 YSYEKL. The CDR3 here is CASSFGEKLFF. CDR3 bases: TGCGCCAGCAGCTTCGGGGAAAAACTGTTTTTT.

This clonotype was seen a few times. This chain joins TRBV10-1 and TRBJ2-1, with TRBD2 identical over 7 bases. The germline V gene encodes CDR1 WNHNN and CDR2 SYGVQD (reference sequence). The V gene end was trimmed by 2 bases and the J gene end by 4 bases; junction bases not matched to a gene: 11. This CDR3 has 17 amino acids. CDR3 protein: CASSEQGGDNKYNEQFF. CDR3 bases: TGCGCCAGCAGTGAGCAGGGAGGGGATAATAAGTACAATGAGCAGTTCTTC.

This chain joins TRBV6-5 and TRBJ1-2; 11 positions agree with TRBD1. CDR1 and CDR2 from the germline V gene are MNHEY and SVGAGI. The junction had 5 bases not matched to a gene; V was cut back by 0 bases and J by 8 bases. This CDR3 is built from 15 residues. Written as DNA, the CDR3 is TGTGCCAGCAGTTACTCCGGACAGGGGGCGAGCGGCTACACCTTC. It yields the protein CASSYSGQGASGYTF.

About this clonotype itself: At one end, the junction sequence differs from germline, possibly due to a read error. The chain recombines TRBV20-1 with TRBJ2-3; 13 bases align to TRBD2. The CDR3 has 14 residues. The V gene's germline CDR1 is DFQATT and CDR2 SNEGSKA (reference sequence). This CDR3 reads CSARAGTSGVRGAF. The DNA for the CDR3 is TGCAGTGCTAGGGCCGGGACTAGCGGGGTCCGCGGTGCTTTT.

This sequence joins TRBV5-1 and TRBJ2-5, with D tentatively TRBD1 or TRBD2 (5 bases each). The CDR3 has 15 amino acids. Germline loops: CDR1 SGHRS, CDR2 YFSETQ. Trimming took 0 bases from V and 4 from J, leaving 13 bases between them. Here the CDR3 reads CASSLGGTPLETQYF. In nucleotides, the CDR3 is TGCGCCAGCAGCTTGGGGGGGACGCCTCTAGAGACCCAGTACTTC.

In this sample, this clonotype turned up a few times. The chain carries TRBV15 and TRBJ2-2, with D possibly TRBD2 on 6 matching bases. Germline values: CDR1 LNHNV, CDR2 YYDKDF (reference sequence). CDR3 size: 15 residues. Trimming removed 0 bases at V and 7 bases at J, with 12 bases between. CDR3 loop: CATSRDGGEGGELFF. The DNA of the CDR3 is TGTGCCACCAGCAGAGATGGAGGGGAAGGCGGGGAGCTGTTTTTT.

This clonotype was found a few times. V gene TRBV28 combines with J gene TRBJ2-4; 7 bases map to TRBD2. This CDR3 is built from 14 residues. With 6 bases clipped from V and 8 bases from J, the junction kept 10 bases outside the gene matches. Per the germline V gene, CDR1 is MDHEN and CDR2 is SYDVKM. The CDR3 loop reads CASSSSGGGHIQYF. As DNA, the CDR3 is TGTGCCAGCAGCTCCTCCGGGGGAGGGCACATTCAGTACTTC.

Only a few counts were recorded for this clonotype. The chain recombines TRBV29-1 with TRBJ1-2, with D unresolved. The ends were cut back, 6 bases at V and 0 bases at J, with 8 bases in the middle. The CDR3 spans 12 residues. Germline values: CDR1 SQVTM, CDR2 ANQGSEA. The CDR3 is CSVVIANYGYTF. The CDR3 nucleotides read TGCAGCGTCGTCATAGCTAACTATGGCTACACCTTC. The complete variable domain, with remaining parts taken from reference TRBV29-1 and TRBJ1-2, reads SAVISQKPSRDICQRGTSLTIQCQVDSQVTMMFWYRQQPGQSLTLIATANQGSEATYESGFVIDKFPISRPNLTFSTLTVSNMSPEDSSIYLCSVVIANYGYTFGSGTRLTVV.

This clonotype was recorded once. The rearrangement uses TRBV12-1 and TRBJ1-2; TRBD1, as called in the table, went unchecked against the DNA. TRBV12-1 constitutes a pseudogene. This CDR3 region has 14 residues. The CDR3 region has the DNA TGTGCCAGCAGCTCTGACAGGGCCCCCTGGGGCTACACCTTC. Residues: CASSSDRAPWGYTF.

This clonotype was picked up one time. This chain uses TRBV5-4 with TRBJ2-2; 14 bases are shared with TRBD2. The CDR3 has 15 residues. V shed 4 bases and J 7 bases; nucleotides not matched to a gene: 3. Germline CDR1 is SGHNT and CDR2 is YYREEE (reference sequence). The DNA of the CDR3 is TGTGCCAGCAGCCCCGGGACTAGCGGGAGCGGGGAGCTGTTTTTT. The encoded protein is CASSPGTSGSGELFF.

The CDR3 DNA follows: TGTGCCAGTAGTATGGGATGGGGACTTACTAACTATGGCTACACCTTC. It is translated as CASSMGWGLTNYGYTF. The V gene is TRBV19, the J gene TRBJ1-2; maybe TRBD1 (5 bases). CDR1 and CDR2 from the germline V gene are LNHDA and SQIVND (reference sequence). The length of the CDR3 is 16 residues. Trimming removed 3 bases at V and 0 bases at J, with 14 bases between.

This sequence joins TRBV6-1 and TRBJ2-7, with 7 bases fitting TRBD1. CDR1 is MNHNS, CDR2 SASEGT, per germline. V trimming: 6 bases; J trimming: 0 bases; junction bases outside the gene matches: 8. The CDR3 totals 15 residues. The CDR3 DNA is TGTGCCAGCAGCCCAAGACAGGGTAGCTCCTACGAGCAGTACTTC. Protein: CASSPRQGSSYEQYF.